A single sample is the source of the 4 T cell receptor beta chains below, sequenced in a study of control samples from healthy donors and cancer patients. The method was immunoSEQ multiplex PCR; TCRdb's version includes in-frame clones alone and lacks a portion of them. This table holds 63,000 or so clones, about 80% found once. Sequencing was done on a sample of blood. Every receptor here comes from a man in his forties or fifties in good health.

V gene TRBV7-7 combines with J gene TRBJ2-1, with 8 bases that match TRBD1. CDR3 length: 16 amino acids. Germline-derived CDR1 and CDR2 are SSHAT and FNYEAQ (reference sequence). The J segment lost 0 bases and the V segment lost 1 base, leaving 2 bases of the junction unmatched. The CDR3 region has the DNA TGTGCCAGCAGCTTAGGCACAGGGGGCTCCTACAATGAGCAGTTCTTC. Translation: CASSLGTGGSYNEQFF.

The V and J genes are TRBV2 and TRBJ2-3, with D perhaps matching TRBD2 (6 bases). The CDR3 consists of 15 residues. Germline loops: CDR1 SNHLY, CDR2 FYNNEI. V lost 7 bases, J lost 0 bases, and 14 bases lay in between. The CDR3 reads CASTRGRSSTDTQYF. The CDR3 DNA is TGTGCCAGCACGCGGGGACGGTCGAGCACAGATACGCAGTATTTT.

The gene calls are TRBV6-6 and TRBJ2-7; D remains unclear. The CDR3 covers 13 residues. CDR1 is MNHNY and CDR2 is SVGAGI in the germline V gene (reference sequence). V lost 2 bases, J lost 9 bases, and 14 bases lay in between. CDR3 in amino acids: CASSYPHSKVQYF. The CDR3 DNA is TGTGCCAGCAGTTACCCCCACTCCAAGGTGCAGTACTTC.

The rearrangement links TRBV30 to TRBJ2-5, with TRBD2 matching over 8 bases. The germline gives CDR1 GTSNPN, CDR2 SVGIG (reference sequence). CDR3 length equals 13 residues. The V gene end was trimmed by 5 bases and the J gene end by 5 bases; junction bases not matched to a gene: 7. CDR3 nucleotides: TGTGCCTGGGCCCGCGGGAGGTGGGAGACCCAGTACTTC. Its translation is CAWARGRWETQYF. The whole variable domain, remainder taken from reference TRBV30 and TRBJ2-5, is SQTIHQWPATLVQPVGSPLSLECTVEGTSNPNLYWYRQAAGRGLQLLFYSVGIGQISSEVPQNLSASRPQDRQFILSSKKLLLSDSGFYLCAWARGRWETQYFGPGTRLLVL.